The subject of this entry is one T cell receptor beta chain. Its antigen is undetermined. The source of the sample is a study of shared clonotypes between healthy human individuals. Findings and caveats of the study: Relative to clonotypes present in all four donors, those not shared had lower generation probabilities. Sharing of clonotypes among donors was expected to vary with sequencing depth.

The germline gives CDR1 SNHLY, CDR2 FYNNEI. Trimming pared 4 bases from V and 2 bases from J, leaving 13 bases between. There are 15 residues in the CDR3. Replicate PCRs from sorted subsets contained roughly 200 ng DNA, which is roughly 30,000 T cell genomes. Some clones are missing from TCRdb's copy, which holds only in-frame ones; the method was immunoSEQ multiplex PCR. The data hold about 1.1 million clones, with about 80% observed a single time. The chain carries TRBV2 and TRBJ2-3, with D maybe TRBD2 (5 bases). The receptor was isolated from a man aged 18 to 35 in good health. Some clones in this sample may be carry-over from other donors' samples. The sample consisted of memory CD4+ T cells from PBMCs. Subset of the sample: CD45RA-negative fraction. CDR3 region: CASSVSGLYTDTQYF. The DNA of the CDR3 is TGTGCCAGCAGTGTCTCGGGATTATACACAGATACGCAGTATTTT.